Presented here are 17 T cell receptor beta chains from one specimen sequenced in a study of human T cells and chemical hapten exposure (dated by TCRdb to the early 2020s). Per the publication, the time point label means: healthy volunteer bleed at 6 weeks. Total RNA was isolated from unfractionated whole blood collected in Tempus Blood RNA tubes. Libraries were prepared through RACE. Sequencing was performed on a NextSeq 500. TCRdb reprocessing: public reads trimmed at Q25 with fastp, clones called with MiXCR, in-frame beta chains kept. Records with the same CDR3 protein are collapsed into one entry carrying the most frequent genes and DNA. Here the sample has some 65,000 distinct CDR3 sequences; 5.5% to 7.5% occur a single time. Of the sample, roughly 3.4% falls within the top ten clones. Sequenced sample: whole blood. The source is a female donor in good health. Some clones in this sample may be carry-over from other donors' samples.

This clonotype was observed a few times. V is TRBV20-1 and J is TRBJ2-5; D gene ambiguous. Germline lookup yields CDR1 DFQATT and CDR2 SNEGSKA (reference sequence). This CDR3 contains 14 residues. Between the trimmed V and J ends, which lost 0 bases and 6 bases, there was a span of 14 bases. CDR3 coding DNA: TGCAGTGCTAGAGAAGTCCGTCAGACCAAGACCCAGTACTTC. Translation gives CSAREVRQTKTQYF.

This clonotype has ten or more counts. The CDR3 region is CSVRTGGNNQPQHF. The CDR3 coding sequence is TGCAGCGTGAGGACAGGGGGAAACAATCAGCCCCAGCATTTT. The chain is built from TRBV29-1 and TRBJ1-5; 10 bases align to TRBD1. CDR1 SQVTM and CDR2 ANQGSEA come from the germline V gene. Germline trimming cut 6 bases from V and 3 bases from J; bases unmatched to any gene: 5. This CDR3 comprises 14 residues.

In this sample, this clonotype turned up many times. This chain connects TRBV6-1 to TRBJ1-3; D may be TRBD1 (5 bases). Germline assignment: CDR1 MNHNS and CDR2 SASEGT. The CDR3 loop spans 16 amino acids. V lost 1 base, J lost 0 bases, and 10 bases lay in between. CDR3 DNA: TGTGCCAGCAGTGAAGGGTTCAGGGTCTCTGGAAACACCATATATTTT. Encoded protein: CASSEGFRVSGNTIYF.

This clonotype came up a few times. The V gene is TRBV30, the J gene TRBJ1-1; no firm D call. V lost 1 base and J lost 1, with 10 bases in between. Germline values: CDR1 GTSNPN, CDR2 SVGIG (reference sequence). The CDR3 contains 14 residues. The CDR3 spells CAWSAVSRNTEAFF. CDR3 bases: TGTGCCTGGAGTGCTGTCAGTCGGAACACTGAAGCTTTCTTT.

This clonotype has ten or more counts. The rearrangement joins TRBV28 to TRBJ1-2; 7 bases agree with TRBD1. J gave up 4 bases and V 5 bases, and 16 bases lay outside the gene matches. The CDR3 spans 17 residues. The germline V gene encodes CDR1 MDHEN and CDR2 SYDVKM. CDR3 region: CASSPPTGVLSSYGYTF. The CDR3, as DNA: TGTGCCAGCAGTCCCCCAACAGGGGTTTTGAGTAGCTATGGCTACACCTTC.

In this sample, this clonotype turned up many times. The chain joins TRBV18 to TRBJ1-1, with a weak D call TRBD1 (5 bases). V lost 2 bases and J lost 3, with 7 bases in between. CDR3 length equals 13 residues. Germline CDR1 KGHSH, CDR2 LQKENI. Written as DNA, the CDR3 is TGTGCCAGCTCACCAGGGACGGACACTGAAGCTTTCTTT. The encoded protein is CASSPGTDTEAFF. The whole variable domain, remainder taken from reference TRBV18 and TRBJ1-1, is NAGVMQNPRHLVRRRGQEARLRCSPMKGHSHVYWYRQLPEEGLKFMVYLQKENIIDESGMPKERFSAEFPKEGPSILRIQQVVRGDSAAYFCASSPGTDTEAFFGQGTRLTVV.

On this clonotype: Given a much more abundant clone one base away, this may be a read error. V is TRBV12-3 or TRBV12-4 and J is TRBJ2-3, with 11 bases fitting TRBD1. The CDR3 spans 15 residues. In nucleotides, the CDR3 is TGTGCCAGCAGGGCGCGGACAGGGGGCTCAGATATGCAGTATTTT. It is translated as CASRARTGGSDMQYF.

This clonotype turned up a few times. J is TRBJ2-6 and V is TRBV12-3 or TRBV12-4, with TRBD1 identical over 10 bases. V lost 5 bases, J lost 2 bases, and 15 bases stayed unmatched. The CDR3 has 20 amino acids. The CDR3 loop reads CASSRNKPGQGTTGANVLTF. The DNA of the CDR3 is TGTGCCAGCAGTCGTAACAAACCGGGACAGGGGACAACTGGGGCCAACGTCCTGACTTTC.

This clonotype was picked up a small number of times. The CDR3 reads CASSFRDTYNSPLHF. For the CDR3, the DNA is TGTGCCAGCAGTTTTCGGGACACCTATAATTCACCCCTCCACTTT. This chain joins TRBV6-5 and TRBJ1-6, with a possible D match to TRBD1 (6 bases). The CDR3 length is 15 residues. Between the trimmed V and J ends, which lost 4 bases and 2 bases, there was a span of 9 bases. Germline loops: CDR1 MNHEY, CDR2 SVGAGI.

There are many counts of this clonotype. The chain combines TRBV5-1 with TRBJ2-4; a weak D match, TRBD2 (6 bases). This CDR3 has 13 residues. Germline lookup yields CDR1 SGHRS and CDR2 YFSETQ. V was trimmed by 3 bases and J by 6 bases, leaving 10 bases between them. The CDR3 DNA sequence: TGCGCCAGCAGCTCGGACGGGGGAAACATTCAGTACTTC. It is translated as CASSSDGGNIQYF.

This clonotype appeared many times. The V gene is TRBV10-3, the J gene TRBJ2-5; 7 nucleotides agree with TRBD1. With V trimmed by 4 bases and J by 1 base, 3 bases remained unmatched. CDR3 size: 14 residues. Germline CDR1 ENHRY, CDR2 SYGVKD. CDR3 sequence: CAISVRTGQETQYF. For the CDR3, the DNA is TGTGCCATCAGTGTCCGGACAGGCCAAGAGACCCAGTACTTC.

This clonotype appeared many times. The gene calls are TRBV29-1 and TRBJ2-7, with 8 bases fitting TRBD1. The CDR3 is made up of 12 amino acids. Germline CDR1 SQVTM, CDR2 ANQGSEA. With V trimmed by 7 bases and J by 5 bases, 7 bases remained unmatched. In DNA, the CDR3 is TGCAGCGACGCCGGGACAGGCAACGAGCAGTACTTC. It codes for CSDAGTGNEQYF.

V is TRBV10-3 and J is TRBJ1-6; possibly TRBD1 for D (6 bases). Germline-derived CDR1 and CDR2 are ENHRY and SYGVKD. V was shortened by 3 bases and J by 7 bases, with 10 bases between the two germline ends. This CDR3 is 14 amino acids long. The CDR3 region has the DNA TGTGCCATCAGTGATACAGGGAGAAATTCACCCCTCCACTTT. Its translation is CAISDTGRNSPLHF.

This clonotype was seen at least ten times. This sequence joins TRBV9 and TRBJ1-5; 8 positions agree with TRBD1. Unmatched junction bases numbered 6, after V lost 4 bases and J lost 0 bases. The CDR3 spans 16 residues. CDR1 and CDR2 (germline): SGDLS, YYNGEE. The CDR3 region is CASSLGQGGSNQPQHF. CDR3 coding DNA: TGTGCCAGCAGCTTAGGACAGGGTGGTAGCAATCAGCCCCAGCATTTT.

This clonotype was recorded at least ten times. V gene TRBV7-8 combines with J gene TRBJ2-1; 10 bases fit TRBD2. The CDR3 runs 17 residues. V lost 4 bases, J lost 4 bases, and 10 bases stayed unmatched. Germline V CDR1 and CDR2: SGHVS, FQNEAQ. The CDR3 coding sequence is TGTGCCAGCAGCTCCCGGGGACTAGCGCCGGGGTACAATGAGCAGTTCTTC. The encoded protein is CASSSRGLAPGYNEQFF.

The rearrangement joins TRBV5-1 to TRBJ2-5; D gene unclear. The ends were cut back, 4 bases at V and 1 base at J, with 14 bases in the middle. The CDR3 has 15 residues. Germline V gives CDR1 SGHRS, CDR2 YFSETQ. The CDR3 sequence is CASSPVGFFQETQYF. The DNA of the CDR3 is TGCGCCAGCAGCCCCGTGGGCTTCTTCCAAGAGACCCAGTACTTC.

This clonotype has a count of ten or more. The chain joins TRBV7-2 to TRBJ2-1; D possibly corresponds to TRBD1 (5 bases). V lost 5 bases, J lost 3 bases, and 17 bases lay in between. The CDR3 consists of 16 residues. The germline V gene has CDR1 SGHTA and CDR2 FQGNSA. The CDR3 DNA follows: TGTGCCAGCAGCCCTGAGACAGCCTTCAACTACAATGAGCAGTTCTTC. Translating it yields CASSPETAFNYNEQFF.